Listed here are 20 T cell receptor beta chains from one sample, sequenced in a study of blood T cell repertoires in COVID-19 (dated by TCRdb to about 2020). The library was built by means of the immunoSEQ multiplex PCR assay. TCRdb obtained this table from immuneACCESS and retained in-frame rearrangements with V and J assigned. These tables miss some clones; where compared with another copy, unresolved V genes account for less than half of the shortfall, and the remainder is unexplained. A total of around 160,000 clones appear in this sample, about four fifths of them only once. 7% to 9% of the sample goes to the ten largest clones. Material for sequencing was peripheral blood. Receptors originate from a human donor with acute or convalescent COVID-19. The donor label of this sample is uncertain.

The rearrangement links TRBV18 to TRBJ2-6; possibly TRBD2 for D (6 bases). This CDR3 is 16 amino acids long. Germline-derived CDR1 and CDR2 are KGHSH and LQKENI. Trimming shortened V by 3 bases and J by 0 bases, and 9 bases separated the two germline ends. CDR3 in amino acids: CASSPVGGSGANVLTF. DNA for the CDR3: TGTGCCAGCTCACCTGTGGGAGGCTCTGGGGCCAACGTCCTGACTTTC. The whole variable domain, filled in from reference TRBV18 and TRBJ2-6, reads NAGVMQNPRHLVRRRGQEARLRCSPMKGHSHVYWYRQLPEEGLKFMVYLQKENIIDESGMPKERFSAEFPKEGPSILRIQQVVRGDSAAYFCASSPVGGSGANVLTFGAGSRLTVL.

The rearrangement links TRBV29-1 to TRBJ2-7, with unresolved D. Trimming pared 3 bases from V and 3 bases from J, leaving 3 bases between. The CDR3 covers 10 residues. Looked up from germline, CDR1 is SQVTM and CDR2 is ANQGSEA. CDR3 loop: CSVDSYEQYV. The CDR3 coding sequence is TGCAGCGTTGACAGCTACGAGCAGTACGTC.

The chain combines TRBV18 with TRBJ1-5; 9 nucleotides match TRBD1. The CDR3 runs to 13 residues. With V trimmed by 8 bases and J by 7 bases, 6 bases remained unmatched. Germline values: CDR1 KGHSH, CDR2 LQKENI. CDR3 nucleotides: TGTGCCAGCCAATTGGACAGGGGCCAGCCCCAGCATTTT. Translated, it gives CASQLDRGQPQHF.

The gene calls are TRBV19 and TRBJ1-1; the D gene is possibly TRBD1 (6 bases). CDR1 and CDR2 from the germline V gene are LNHDA and SQIVND (reference sequence). This CDR3 is 16 amino acids long. Trimming shortened V by 3 bases and J by 0 bases, and 14 bases separated the two germline ends. The CDR3 sequence: CASSILTGFMNTEAFF. CDR3 in DNA: TGTGCCAGTAGTATCCTCACAGGGTTCATGAACACTGAAGCTTTCTTT.

The V call is TRBV12-5, the J call TRBJ1-5; no firm D call. Trimming removed 3 bases from V and 0 bases from J, with 12 bases in between. Germline CDR1 LGHNT, CDR2 FRNRAP. This CDR3 has 16 amino acids. CDR3 sequence: CASGFSYGYSNQPQHF. The CDR3 bases are TGTGCTAGTGGTTTCTCCTACGGGTATAGCAATCAGCCCCAGCATTTT.

The CDR3: CASSTRDRAYNEQFF. The DNA of the CDR3 is TGTGCCAGCAGCACCCGGGACAGGGCCTACAATGAGCAGTTCTTC. This chain links TRBV9 with TRBJ2-1, with 9 bases identical to TRBD1. This CDR3 region has 15 residues. V gave up 4 bases and J gave up 2 bases; unmatched junction bases: 4. CDR1 SGDLS and CDR2 YYNGEE come from the germline V gene.

V usage is TRBV11-3 and J usage is TRBJ2-3; 10 positions agree with TRBD2. Per the germline V gene, CDR1 is SGHNT and CDR2 is YENEEA. The CDR3 contains 16 residues. V dropped 1 base and J dropped 1; count of bases not matched to a gene: 2. In nucleotides, the CDR3 is TGTGCCAGCAGCTTAGGGACTAGCGGCCGCACAGATACGCAGTATTTT. This sequence encodes CASSLGTSGRTDTQYF. The full variable domain, in which reference TRBV11-3 and TRBJ2-3 provide the parts outside the CDR3, is EAGVVQSPRYKIIEKKQPVAFWCNPISGHNTLYWYLQNLGQGPELLIRYENEEAVDDSQLPKDRFSAERLKGVDSTLKIQPAELGDSAVYLCASSLGTSGRTDTQYFGPGTRLTVL.

The chain carries TRBV9 and TRBJ2-1; D is possibly TRBD2 (7 bases). The CDR3 covers 16 residues. Between the trimmed V and J ends, which lost 2 bases and 8 bases, there was a span of 20 bases. From germline, CDR1 is SGDLS and CDR2 YYNGEE. CDR3 protein: CASSVGAGAVYDEQFF. The CDR3 DNA reads as TGTGCCAGCAGCGTTGGGGCGGGGGCTGTTTACGATGAGCAGTTCTTC.

This clone was seen a single time. The V and J genes are TRBV7-8 and TRBJ1-4; D is undetermined. Per the germline V gene, CDR1 is SGHVS and CDR2 is FQNEAQ. Trimming pared 1 base from V and 0 bases from J, leaving 9 bases between. This CDR3 region has 16 residues. Written as DNA, the CDR3 is TGTGCCAGCAGCTTAGGAGGTACCGCAACTAATGAAAAACTGTTTTTT. As protein: CASSLGGTATNEKLFF.

The chain carries TRBV29-1 and TRBJ2-5; possibly TRBD2 for D (6 bases). Germline V gene data show CDR1 as SQVTM and CDR2 as ANQGSEA. The CDR3 runs 11 residues. V gave up 6 bases and J gave up 5 bases, with 10 bases separating them. The chain's CDR3 is CSVRGFETQYF. In DNA form, the CDR3 reads TGCAGCGTCCGGGGGTTTGAGACCCAGTACTTC. The full variable domain, completed using reference TRBV29-1 and TRBJ2-5, is SAVISQKPSRDICQRGTSLTIQCQVDSQVTMMFWYRQQPGQSLTLIATANQGSEATYESGFVIDKFPISRPNLTFSTLTVSNMSPEDSSIYLCSVRGFETQYFGPGTRLLVL.

The chain carries TRBV6-5 and TRBJ1-5, with TRBD1 identical over 7 bases. V shed 8 bases, J shed 7 bases, and the junction held 11 bases outside the gene matches. From germline, CDR1 is MNHEY and CDR2 SVGAGI. The CDR3 is 14 amino acids. The CDR3, as DNA: TGTGCCAGCTCCCCCGACAGGGTGGAACAGCCCCAGCATTTT. Its protein is CASSPDRVEQPQHF.

This clone was detected a few times. V usage is TRBV10-3 and J usage is TRBJ2-1; 8 positions match TRBD1. V trimming: 2 bases; J trimming: 0 bases; junction bases outside the gene matches: 3. The V gene's germline CDR1 is ENHRY and CDR2 SYGVKD. The CDR3 sequence is 16 residues long. CDR3 amino acids: CAISEPDRGSYNEQFF. The DNA of the CDR3 is TGTGCCATCAGTGAGCCTGACAGGGGCTCCTACAATGAGCAGTTCTTC.

This chain connects TRBV4-1 to TRBJ1-6; 8 nucleotides agree with TRBD1. The CDR3 contains 15 residues. CDR1 is MGHRA, CDR2 YSYEKL, per germline. Trimming removed 4 bases from V and 10 bases from J; junction bases left unmatched: 9. CDR3 in amino acids: CASSRATGDRSPLHF. Written as DNA, the CDR3 is TGCGCCAGCAGCCGAGCGACAGGGGATCGCTCACCCCTCCACTTT.

The chain uses TRBV4-1 and TRBJ1-4; D call uncertain. Trimming pared 3 bases from V and 8 bases from J, leaving 19 bases between. The CDR3 runs to 16 residues. Germline V lookup: CDR1 MGHRA, CDR2 YSYEKL. The CDR3 reads CASSQILRGLGEKLFF. The CDR3, as DNA: TGCGCCAGCAGCCAGATACTCCGCGGGTTAGGGGAAAAACTGTTTTTT.

This chain uses TRBV12-3 or TRBV12-4 with TRBJ1-2; 8 nucleotides line up with TRBD1. The CDR3 has 13 amino acids. With V trimmed by 6 bases and J by 8 bases, 8 bases remained unmatched. In DNA, the CDR3 is TGTGCCAGCAGCCGCAACAGGGGGGGCGGCTACACCTTC. This codes for CASSRNRGGGYTF.

This clone was found once. The V gene is TRBV13, the J gene TRBJ2-5, with a weak D call TRBD1 (6 bases). CDR3 length: 14 amino acids. Looked up from germline, CDR1 is PRHDT and CDR2 is FYEKMQ (reference sequence). Trimming left V 4 bases short and J 5 bases short, with 14 bases between. The CDR3 DNA is TGTGCCAGCAGCTCCAGGGGTAGGGTGGAGACCCAGTACTTC. Its translation: CASSSRGRVETQYF. Based on the CDR3 plus reference TRBV13 and TRBJ2-5, the full variable domain is AAGVIQSPRHLIKEKRETATLKCYPIPRHDTVYWYQQGPGQDPQFLISFYEKMQSDKGSIPDRFSAQQFSDYHSELNMSSLELGDSALYFCASSSRGRVETQYFGPGTRLLVL.

V gene TRBV19 combines with J gene TRBJ2-1; D is possibly TRBD1 (6 bases). There are 15 residues in the CDR3. CDR1 is LNHDA and CDR2 is SQIVND in the germline V gene (reference sequence). Trimming took off 1 base at V and 6 bases at J, with 13 bases between the two ends. In DNA form, the CDR3 reads TGTGCCAGTAGTATAGTAGGGGGTATCGTCAATGAGCAGTTCTTC. Translated, it gives CASSIVGGIVNEQFF.

The genes are TRBV11-1 and TRBJ1-1; perhaps TRBD1 as D (5 bases). Germline CDR1 is SGHAT and CDR2 is FQDESV (reference sequence). The CDR3 runs 15 residues. The ends were cut back, 5 bases at V and 3 bases at J, with 16 bases in the middle. CDR3 region: CASSLSGRGHTEAFF. The CDR3 nucleotides read TGTGCCAGCAGCCTCTCGGGGAGGGGACACACTGAAGCTTTCTTT.

A few counts support this clone. The chain employs TRBV5-4 and TRBJ2-7; 7 bases map to TRBD1. The V segment lost 3 bases and the J segment 3 bases; nucleotides outside the gene matches: 6. In germline, CDR1 is SGHNT, CDR2 YYREEE (reference sequence). The length of the CDR3 is 14 residues. The CDR3 coding sequence is TGTGCCAGCAGCTCCGGGACAGCGAACTACGAGCAGTACTTC. Amino acid sequence: CASSSGTANYEQYF. Variable domain in full (rest from reference TRBV5-4 and TRBJ2-7): ETGVTQSPTHLIKTRGQQVTLRCSSQSGHNTVSWYQQALGQGPQFIFQYYREEENGRGNFPPRFSGLQFPNYSSELNVNALELDDSALYLCASSSGTANYEQYFGPGTRLTVT.

The chain has TRBV10-2 and TRBJ2-5, with 10 bases fitting TRBD2. This CDR3 comprises 14 residues. Germline CDR1 is WSHSY and CDR2 is SAAADI. J was trimmed by 2 bases and V by 4 bases; bases with no gene match: 1. The DNA of the CDR3 is TGCGCCAGCAGTGCAGCGGGGGGGCAAGAGACCCAGTACTTC. Its translation: CASSAAGGQETQYF.